The 14 T cell receptor beta chains given below trace back to one sample, sequenced in a study of CD8+ T cells in alopecia areata. Extracted RNA was reverse transcribed, and the resulting cDNA served as sequencing template. Profiling relied on immunoSEQ multiplex PCR, and the TCRdb table lists in-frame clones only, not all of them. The sample has around 190,000 clones; 60% are singletons. This sample's treatment: oral pan-JAK inhibitor, 5-10 mg twice daily. This material consisted of CD4+ T cells sorted from blood, taken at week 24, from a patient treated with tofacitinib. These receptors were obtained from a human donor with alopecia areata.

The CDR3 DNA sequence: TGTGCCTGGAGTAAAGTGGGTTACGAGCAGTACTTC. Protein: CAWSKVGYEQYF. The genes are TRBV30 and TRBJ2-7; D not certain. Trimming stripped 2 bases from V and 4 bases from J, with 9 bases between. Germline loops: CDR1 GTSNPN, CDR2 SVGIG (reference sequence). The CDR3 contains 12 residues.

A few counts support this clone. This rearrangement joins TRBV29-1 to TRBJ1-2; D is unresolved. This CDR3 spans 11 amino acids. Between the trimmed V and J ends, which lost 2 bases and 6 bases, there was a span of 7 bases. CDR1 and CDR2 from the germline V gene are SQVTM and ANQGSEA. The CDR3 reads CSVELGNGYTF. For the CDR3, the DNA is TGCAGCGTTGAACTGGGGAATGGCTACACCTTC.

The chain links TRBV7-2 to TRBJ1-2, with D possibly matching TRBD1 (5 bases). Germline CDR1 is SGHTA and CDR2 is FQGNSA. The CDR3 is 14 residues long. The V end was cut by 0 bases, the J end by 2 bases, with 7 bases between. In DNA, the CDR3 is TGTGCCAGCAGCTTAGCCCGGGGGAACTATGGCTACACCTTC. Protein sequence: CASSLARGNYGYTF.

The gene calls are TRBV4-3 and TRBJ1-2; 9 nucleotides agree with TRBD1. The CDR3 covers 17 residues. Germline assignment: CDR1 LGHNA and CDR2 YSLEER. J was trimmed by 7 bases and V by 1 base; bases with no gene match: 13. In DNA form, the CDR3 reads TGCGCCAGCAGCCAAGGGGGCGGGACAGGGAGGTTTGGTGGCTACACCTTC. The encoded protein is CASSQGGGTGRFGGYTF.

This clone was found once. The chain links TRBV29-1 to TRBJ1-1; D might be TRBD1 (5 bases). Trimming cost V 2 bases and J 11 bases, with 15 bases left between them. There are 12 residues in the CDR3. CDR1 is SQVTM and CDR2 is ANQGSEA in the germline V gene. The CDR3 sequence: CSVEMVGVAAFF. CDR3 nucleotides: TGCAGCGTTGAAATGGTGGGGGTAGCTGCTTTCTTT.

There are a few counts of this clone. The rearrangement links TRBV7-9 to TRBJ1-1; 7 positions match TRBD1. Looked up from germline, CDR1 is SEHNR and CDR2 is FQNEAQ (reference sequence). The trim removed 1 base at V and 4 bases at J, leaving 3 bases unmatched. The CDR3 contains 14 residues. This CDR3 is CASSLEQGSTEAFF. The CDR3 DNA follows: TGTGCCAGCAGCTTAGAACAGGGGAGCACTGAAGCTTTCTTT.

This clone was counted only a few times. This chain joins TRBV5-6 and TRBJ2-3; D perhaps matches TRBD1 (5 bases). V was clipped by 4 bases and J by 5 bases, with 14 bases between them. Germline V CDR1 and CDR2: SGHDT, YYEEEE. The CDR3 contains 14 residues. CDR3 DNA: TGTGCCAGCAGCGGAAAGATAGGGGTAGATACGCAGTATTTT. Encoded protein: CASSGKIGVDTQYF.

The chain joins TRBV2 to TRBJ2-1, with a weak D call TRBD1 (6 bases). The CDR3 is 17 residues long. V was pared by 2 bases and J by 7 bases, with 21 bases between. The germline CDR1 and CDR2 sequences are SNHLY and FYNNEI. The CDR3, as DNA: TGTGCCAGCAGTGAAAGGTCCAGGGGTTTAGTGGGGAATGAGCAGTTCTTC. It codes for CASSERSRGLVGNEQFF.

The V and J genes are TRBV29-1 and TRBJ1-1; D is perhaps TRBD1 (5 bases). The CDR3 length is 10 residues. V dropped 3 bases and J dropped 10 bases, with 9 bases sitting between them. In germline, CDR1 is SQVTM, CDR2 ANQGSEA. The CDR3 reads CSVDTGRAFF. The CDR3 DNA reads as TGCAGCGTTGATACAGGTAGAGCTTTCTTT.

In its sample, this clone was seen a few times. This chain connects TRBV6-5 to TRBJ1-2, with TRBD1 as a possible D gene (6 bases). Germline CDR1 is MNHEY and CDR2 is SVGAGI. V shed 4 bases and J shed 5 bases, with 17 bases lying between them. The CDR3 spans 15 residues. DNA for the CDR3: TGTGCCAGCAGTTCCCTCGGACAGCCCTCATATGGCTACACCTTC. It specifies CASSSLGQPSYGYTF.

The genes are TRBV7-9 and TRBJ1-2; 8 bases agree with TRBD1. The length of the CDR3 is 11 residues. From germline, CDR1 is SEHNR and CDR2 FQNEAQ (reference sequence). With V trimmed by 6 bases and J by 8 bases, 2 bases remained unmatched. CDR3 sequence (DNA): TGTGCCAGCAGGGACAGGGCGGGCTACACCTTC. Translating gives CASRDRAGYTF.

This chain links TRBV7-6 with TRBJ2-7; a weak D match, TRBD1 (6 bases). Germline V lookup: CDR1 SGHVS, CDR2 FNYEAQ. The germline V and J ends were trimmed by 4 bases and 6 bases, with 19 bases remaining between them. This CDR3 contains 15 residues. The CDR3 reads CASSWRRRGHVEQYF. In DNA, the CDR3 is TGTGCCAGCAGCTGGCGGAGAAGGGGACACGTCGAGCAGTACTTC.

A remark on this clone: Its ends do not fully match the called genes, so a read error is possible. The V gene is TRBV10-2, the J gene TRBJ1-4; D might be TRBD1 (6 bases). The germline V gene has CDR1 WSHSY and CDR2 SAAADI. This CDR3 has 11 residues. CDR3 coding DNA: TGCGCCAGCAGTGATTCCGGGACACCCAGGTTT. Protein product: CASSDSGTPRF.

Points on this clone: The junction departs from germline at one end; a sequencing error may be responsible. The CDR3 here is CNVLGGGETQYF. CDR3 coding DNA: TGCAACGTTCTAGGGGGAGGAGAGACCCAGTACTTC. V usage is TRBV29-1 and J usage is TRBJ2-5; D tentatively fits TRBD1 or TRBD2 (6 bases each). This CDR3 spans 12 amino acids. Germline V gives CDR1 SQVTM, CDR2 ANQGSEA.